This T cell receptor beta chain emerged from a study of response to subunit inactivated influenza vaccine. Trimming removed 5 bases at V and 4 bases at J, with 6 bases between. Per the germline V gene, CDR1 is MNHEY and CDR2 is SVGEGT. This CDR3 spans 11 amino acids. This clonotype came up many times. MiXCR was run by TCRdb on the RT-PCR reads, yielding one entry per CDR3 protein. The sample has over 400,000 distinct CDR3 sequences, 10% to 15% seen once. The rearrangement links TRBV6-2 or TRBV6-3 to TRBJ2-7, with D unclear. The TCR comes from a man between 45 and 60 years old who received an inactivated influenza vaccine. The source material was PBMCs from blood, sampled 40 to 50 days after vaccination. The CDR3 nucleotides read TGTGCCAGCAGTAACCAGTACGAGCAGTACTTC. Protein product: CASSNQYEQYF.